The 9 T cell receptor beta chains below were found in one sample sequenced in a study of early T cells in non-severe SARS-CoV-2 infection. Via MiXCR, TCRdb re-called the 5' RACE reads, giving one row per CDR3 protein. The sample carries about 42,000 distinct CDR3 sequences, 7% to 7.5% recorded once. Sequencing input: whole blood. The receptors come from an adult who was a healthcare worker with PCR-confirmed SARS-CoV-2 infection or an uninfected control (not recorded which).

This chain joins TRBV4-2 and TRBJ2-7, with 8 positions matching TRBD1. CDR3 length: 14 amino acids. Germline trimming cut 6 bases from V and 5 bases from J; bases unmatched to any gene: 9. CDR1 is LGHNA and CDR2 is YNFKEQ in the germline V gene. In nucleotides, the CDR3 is TGTGCCAGCAGTCAGATACAGGGGGTTCACGAGCAGTACTTC. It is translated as CASSQIQGVHEQYF.

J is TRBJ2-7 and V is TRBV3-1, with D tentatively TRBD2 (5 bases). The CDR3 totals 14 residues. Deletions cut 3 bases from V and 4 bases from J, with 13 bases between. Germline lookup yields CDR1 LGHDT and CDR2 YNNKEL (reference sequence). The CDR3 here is CASSHGSLAYEQYF. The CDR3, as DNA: TGTGCCAGCAGCCATGGGAGCCTAGCTTACGAGCAGTACTTC.

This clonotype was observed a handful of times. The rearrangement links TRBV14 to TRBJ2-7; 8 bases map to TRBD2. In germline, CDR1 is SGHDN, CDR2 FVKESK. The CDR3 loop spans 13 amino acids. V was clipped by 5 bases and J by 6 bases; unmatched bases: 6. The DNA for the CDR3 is TGTGCCAGCAGCTTCCGGGGGGGCGCCGAGCAGTACTTC. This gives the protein CASSFRGGAEQYF.

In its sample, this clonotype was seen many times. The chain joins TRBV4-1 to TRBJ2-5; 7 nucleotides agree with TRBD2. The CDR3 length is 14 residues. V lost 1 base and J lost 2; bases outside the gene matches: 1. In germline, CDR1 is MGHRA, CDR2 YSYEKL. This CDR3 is CASSQGGGQETQYF. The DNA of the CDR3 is TGCGCCAGCAGCCAAGGGGGGGGTCAAGAGACCCAGTACTTC.

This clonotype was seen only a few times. The CDR3 nucleotides are TGTGCCAGCTTGACTAGCGGGGGTTACAATGAGCAGTTCTTC. This sequence encodes CASLTSGGYNEQFF. The chain combines TRBV28 with TRBJ2-1; TRBD2 matches at 12 bases. The germline V gene has CDR1 MDHEN and CDR2 SYDVKM. The CDR3 contains 14 residues. J gave up 4 bases and V 8 bases, and 3 bases lay outside the gene matches.

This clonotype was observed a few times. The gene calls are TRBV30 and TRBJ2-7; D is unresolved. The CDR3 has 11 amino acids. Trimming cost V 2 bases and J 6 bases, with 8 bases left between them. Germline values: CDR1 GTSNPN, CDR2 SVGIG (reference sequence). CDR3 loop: CAWSFSTEQYF. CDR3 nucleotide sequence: TGTGCCTGGAGTTTCTCGACCGAGCAGTACTTC.

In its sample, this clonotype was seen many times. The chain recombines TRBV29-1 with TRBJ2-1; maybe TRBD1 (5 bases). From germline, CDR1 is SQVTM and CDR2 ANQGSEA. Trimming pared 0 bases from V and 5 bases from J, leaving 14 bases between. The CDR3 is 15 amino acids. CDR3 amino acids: CSVEDGAYQHNEQFF. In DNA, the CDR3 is TGCAGCGTTGAAGATGGGGCGTACCAACACAATGAGCAGTTCTTC.

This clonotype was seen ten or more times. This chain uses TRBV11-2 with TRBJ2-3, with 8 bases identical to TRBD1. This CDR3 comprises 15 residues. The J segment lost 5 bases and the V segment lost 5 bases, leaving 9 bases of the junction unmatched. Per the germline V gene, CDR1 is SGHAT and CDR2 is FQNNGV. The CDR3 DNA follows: TGTGCCAGCAGCCCCGACAGGGGAGGAGTAGATACGCAGTATTTT. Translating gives CASSPDRGGVDTQYF. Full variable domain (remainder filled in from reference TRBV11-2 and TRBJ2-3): EAGVAQSPRYKIIEKRQSVAFWCNPISGHATLYWYQQILGQGPKLLIQFQNNGVVDDSQLPKDRFSAERLKGVDSTLKIQPAKLEDSAVYLCASSPDRGGVDTQYFGPGTRLTVL.

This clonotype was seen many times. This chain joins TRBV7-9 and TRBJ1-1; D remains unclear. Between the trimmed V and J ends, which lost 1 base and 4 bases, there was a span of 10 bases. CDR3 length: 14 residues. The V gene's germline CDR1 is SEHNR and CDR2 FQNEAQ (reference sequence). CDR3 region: CASSLELGFTEAFF. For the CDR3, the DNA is TGTGCCAGCAGCTTAGAACTGGGGTTCACTGAAGCTTTCTTT.